The text below deals with one T cell receptor beta chain. Its specificity is not known. The CDR3 totals 12 residues. Per germline, CDR1 MNHEY and CDR2 SVGAGI. This entry comes from a study of T cells expressing NK-cell markers. Across the whole study: Seven sequenced donors out of eight were HCMV-seropositive, one seronegative.

The study's findings and limits: About 1.0-8% of CD8+ T cells in several donors belonged to dominant NKG2C+ clonotypes. These clonotypes also led the CD3+CD56-NKG2C+ fraction in a few donors.

With UMIs, 5'RACE template switching was used to make TCR beta cDNA. TCRdb reprocessed the 5' RACE reads and keeps a single row for each CDR3 protein, giving no DNA. This sample contains 500,000 or so distinct CDR3 sequences. The chain uses TRBV6-5 and TRBJ2-1; without DNA, the TCRdb call of TRBD2 cannot be checked. The sample taken for sequencing was blood T cells: a sorted CD56 or NKG2C T cell subset, CD4+ or CD8+ T cells, or bulk PBMC T cells (not recorded which). This clonotype was sampled from a young man in good health. CDR3 amino acids: CASSSGNNEQFF.